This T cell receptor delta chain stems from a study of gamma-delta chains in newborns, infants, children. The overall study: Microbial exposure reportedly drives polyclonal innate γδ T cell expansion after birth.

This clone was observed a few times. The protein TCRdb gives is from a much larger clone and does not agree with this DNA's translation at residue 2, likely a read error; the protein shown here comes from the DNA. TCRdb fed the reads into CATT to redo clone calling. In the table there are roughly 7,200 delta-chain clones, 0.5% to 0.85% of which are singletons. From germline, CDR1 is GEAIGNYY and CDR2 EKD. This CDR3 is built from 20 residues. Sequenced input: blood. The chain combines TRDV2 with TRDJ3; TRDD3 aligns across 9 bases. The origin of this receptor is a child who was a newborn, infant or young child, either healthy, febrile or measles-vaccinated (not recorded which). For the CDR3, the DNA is TGTTCCTGTGACACCGTACTGGGGGACCGAAGCTCCTGGGACACCCGACAGATGTTTTTC. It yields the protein CSCDTVLGDRSSWDTRQMFF.